A few counts support the clone carrying this T cell receptor (beta chain). The data were obtained in a study of identical twins. TCRdb re-called the 5' RACE reads with MiXCR, one entry per CDR3 protein. This sample has 500,000 to 550,000 distinct CDR3 sequences, with 20% to 25% found just once. The CDR3 consists of 11 residues. V was clipped by 8 bases and J by 5 bases, with 9 bases between them. These data were likewise used in another study, on T cells expressing NK-cell markers.

Specimen: CD4+ T cells sorted from blood. The gene calls are TRBV12-3 or TRBV12-4 and TRBJ1-1; D ambiguous. This clonotype was obtained from a woman under 30 in good health. CDR3 coding DNA: TGTGCCAGCGGATTGAGGACTGAAGCTTTCTTT. Its translation: CASGLRTEAFF.